This T cell receptor (beta chain) was identified during a study of blood T cell repertoires in COVID-19. Study in general: Sites in the United States, Italy and Spain provided acute and convalescent COVID-19 samples.

As processed by the authors: Nucleated cell number was recorded as an estimate derived from reference gene primer amplification. The assay was immunoSEQ multiplex PCR, and TCRdb's table has in-frame clones only and misses some. V and J calls and clone size follow that table, whereas D and trimming were derived from the DNA. The data show around 100,000 clones, 70% to 90% seen once. Germline assignment: CDR1 MDHEN and CDR2 SYDVKM. The CDR3 extends over 15 amino acids. The J segment lost 6 bases and the V segment lost 6 bases, leaving 6 bases of the junction unmatched. Cohort placement rested on clinical history that participants reported themselves. Either two negative PCRs, clearance, or symptom resolution qualified Cohort 3 donors as recovered.

This TCR was recovered from a woman between 45 and 60 years old who had recovered from COVID-19. This sequence joins TRBV28 and TRBJ1-6, with 9 bases fitting TRBD1. Source material: PBMCs or T cells enriched from blood (not recorded which). Here the CDR3 DNA reads TGTGCCAGCAGGGGACAGGGAAATAGTAATTCACCCCTCCACTTT. It is translated as CASRGQGNSNSPLHF.